A single sample gave rise to the 32 T cell receptor beta chains below, sequenced in a study of metastatic and nonmetastatic thyroid tumors. Thyroid surgery was performed in patients who had received no treatment beforehand. TCRdb re-called the PCR reads via MiXCR. The sample comprises some 8,000 clones, roughly 31% of which are singletons, and about 20% rests with the top ten. Sequencing was performed on tumor tissue. Receptors were obtained from a female donor with papillary thyroid cancer or a benign thyroid nodule (not recorded which). Some clones in this sample may be carry-over from other donors' samples.

V is TRBV27 and J is TRBJ2-3; 8 bases map to TRBD2. This CDR3 is built from 16 residues. Germline V gene lookup returns CDR1 MNHEY and CDR2 SMNVEV (reference sequence). Unmatched junction bases numbered 7, after V lost 5 bases and J lost 0 bases. Here the CDR3 reads CASSPERGRSTDTQYF. Written as DNA, the CDR3 is TGTGCCAGCAGTCCCGAGCGGGGGCGAAGCACAGATACGCAGTATTTT.

This clone was seen more than once but under ten times. The V and J genes are TRBV24-1 and TRBJ2-7, with D possibly matching TRBD2 (6 bases). V was clipped by 8 bases and J by 1 base, with 17 bases between them. The germline gives CDR1 KGHDR, CDR2 SFDVKD. This CDR3 has 15 amino acids. CDR3 in DNA: TGTGCCACCACAGATAGCGGTAGCCGATCCTACGAGCAGTACTTC. It encodes CATTDSGSRSYEQYF.

This clone was seen a single time. The rearrangement links TRBV5-1 to TRBJ1-1, with TRBD1 matching 9 bases. The V and J ends lost 0 bases and 4 bases, in that order; junction bases with no gene match: 4. Germline V lookup: CDR1 SGHRS, CDR2 YFSETQ. The CDR3 runs 15 residues. The CDR3 loop reads CASSLAQGAGTEAFF. In DNA form, the CDR3 reads TGCGCCAGCAGCTTGGCACAGGGGGCTGGCACTGAAGCTTTCTTT.

This clone has more than one count but fewer than ten. The V and J genes are TRBV15 and TRBJ1-5; D gene uncertain. CDR1 is LNHNV and CDR2 is YYDKDF in the germline V gene (reference sequence). The CDR3 totals 15 residues. V was trimmed by 0 bases and J by 1 base, leaving 7 bases between them. This CDR3 is CATSRDSRSNQPQHF. CDR3 coding DNA: TGTGCCACCAGCAGAGATTCGAGGAGCAATCAGCCCCAGCATTTT.

A few counts support this clone. The chain recombines TRBV27 with TRBJ2-1, with D tentatively TRBD1 (6 bases). Germline V gene sequence: CDR1 MNHEY, CDR2 SMNVEV (reference sequence). The CDR3 spans 14 residues. V lost 1 base to trimming and J lost 6 bases, with 10 bases between them. CDR3 amino acids: CASSLLDSANEQFF. CDR3 nucleotides: TGTGCCAGCAGTTTATTGGACAGTGCCAATGAGCAGTTCTTC.

This clone was recorded a few times. This CDR3 reads CASKEQENTGELFF. The CDR3 DNA sequence: TGTGCCAGCAAAGAACAGGAGAACACCGGGGAGCTGTTTTTT. This chain links TRBV2 with TRBJ2-2, with D possibly matching TRBD1 (5 bases). CDR1 is SNHLY, CDR2 FYNNEI, per germline. The V and J ends lost 7 bases and 1 base respectively, with 10 bases between them. CDR3 length equals 14 residues.

Many counts were recorded for this clone. This chain connects TRBV6-1 to TRBJ1-2, with TRBD1 matching over 9 bases. Germline V gene data show CDR1 as MNHNS and CDR2 as SASEGT. The V segment lost 5 bases and the J segment 2 bases; nucleotides outside the gene matches: 6. This CDR3 spans 15 amino acids. This CDR3 is CASSSGTGLNYGYTF. CDR3 nucleotide sequence: TGTGCCAGCAGTTCCGGGACAGGGCTGAACTATGGCTACACCTTC.

Regarding this clone: Mismatch with germline at one junction end may stem from a read error. The chain joins TRBV7-2 to TRBJ1-2; TRBD1 agrees at 7 bases. Germline V gene sequence: CDR1 SGHTA, CDR2 FQGNSA. CDR3 length equals 13 residues. This chain's CDR3 is CASSLGTDYGYTF. In nucleotides, the CDR3 is TGTGCTAGCAGCCTCGGGACAGACTATGGCTACACCTTC.

V gene TRBV11-2 combines with J gene TRBJ1-6; no firm D call. The CDR3 has 17 residues. Germline loops: CDR1 SGHAT, CDR2 FQNNGV. V was cut by 1 base and J by 2 bases, with 12 bases left in between. CDR3 sequence (DNA): TGTGCCAGCAGCTTAGTGGGAGCACGGGCCTATAATTCACCCCTCCACTTT. Amino acids: CASSLVGARAYNSPLHF.

The table lists this clone with a few counts. V usage is TRBV24-1 and J usage is TRBJ2-1; 8 nucleotides align to TRBD2. Germline trimming cut 4 bases from V and 5 bases from J; bases unmatched to any gene: 6. CDR1 is KGHDR and CDR2 is SFDVKD in the germline V gene. The CDR3 loop spans 15 amino acids. The CDR3 region is CATSESGGRNNEQFF. In nucleotides, the CDR3 is TGTGCCACCAGTGAGAGCGGGGGCAGAAACAATGAGCAGTTCTTC.

The chain has TRBV12-3 or TRBV12-4 and TRBJ2-7; D perhaps matches TRBD1 (6 bases). This CDR3 is built from 14 residues. V lost 3 bases and J 2 bases, leaving 11 bases between the germline ends. CDR3 bases: TGTGCCAGCAGTTTGGCAGGGGACGCCTACGAGCAGTACTTC. This translates into CASSLAGDAYEQYF.

This clone came up a few times. The rearrangement links TRBV6-1 to TRBJ2-7; D not resolved. There are 12 residues in the CDR3. In germline, CDR1 is MNHNS, CDR2 SASEGT. V lost 2 bases and J lost 1, with 3 bases in between. CDR3 region: CASSEYSYEQYF. The CDR3 nucleotides are TGTGCCAGCAGTGAATATTCCTACGAGCAGTACTTC.

This clone was found once. The V call is TRBV11-2, the J call TRBJ2-7; D is undetermined. The germline CDR1 and CDR2 sequences are SGHAT and FQNNGV. The CDR3 is 11 amino acids. Trimming removed 5 bases from V and 3 bases from J, with 5 bases in between. This CDR3 is CASSRFYEQYF. CDR3 nucleotide sequence: TGTGCCAGCAGCCGATTCTACGAGCAGTACTTC. Using reference TRBV11-2 and TRBJ2-7 for the parts outside the CDR3, the full variable domain is EAGVAQSPRYKIIEKRQSVAFWCNPISGHATLYWYQQILGQGPKLLIQFQNNGVVDDSQLPKDRFSAERLKGVDSTLKIQPAKLEDSAVYLCASSRFYEQYFGPGTRLTVT.

In its sample, this clone was seen a few times. V usage is TRBV28 and J usage is TRBJ1-1; 10 nucleotides match TRBD1. Germline V lookup: CDR1 MDHEN, CDR2 SYDVKM. J lost 11 bases, V lost 4 bases, and 16 bases had no gene match. The CDR3 length is 16 residues. The CDR3 spells CASSSPGTGVAWRAFF. The CDR3 DNA reads as TGTGCCAGCAGTTCCCCCGGGACAGGGGTCGCTTGGAGGGCTTTCTTT.

Details on this clone: As the CDR3 is not closed by the conserved phenylalanine or tryptophan, this likely results from a read error. It is unclear where the CDR3 begins or ends on the DNA, so no DNA is shown, and the CDR3 is as TCRdb lists it. The chain links TRBV28 to TRBJ2-2. The CDR3 region is 13 residues in length, termini included. Per germline, CDR1 MDHEN and CDR2 SYDVKM. CDR3 in amino acids: CASSFEDYGELFL.

In its sample, this clone was seen once. This chain links TRBV3-1 with TRBJ1-5; a possible D gene is TRBD1 (6 bases). This CDR3 has 14 residues. CDR1 and CDR2 (germline): LGHDT, YNNKEL (reference sequence). With 4 bases removed from V and 5 bases from J, the gap between germline ends came to 12 bases. The CDR3 DNA is TGTGCCAGCAGCCTACAGGGAGTGGATCAGCCCCAGCATTTT. This translates into CASSLQGVDQPQHF.

The V gene is TRBV7-9, the J gene TRBJ2-7; 9 bases are a match to TRBD1. The germline gives CDR1 SEHNR, CDR2 FQNEAQ (reference sequence). The V segment lost 6 bases and the J segment 3 bases; nucleotides outside the gene matches: 9. This CDR3 is 15 amino acids long. CDR3 in amino acids: CASRSGTGNLYEQYF. The CDR3 DNA follows: TGTGCCAGCAGGTCCGGGACAGGGAATCTCTACGAGCAGTACTTC.

The genes are TRBV7-8 and TRBJ2-7; 13 nucleotides match TRBD2. The V and J ends lost 4 bases and 1 base, in that order; junction bases with no gene match: 10. The CDR3 length is 18 residues. Germline V CDR1 and CDR2: SGHVS, FQNEAQ. The CDR3, as DNA: TGTGCCAGCAGCTCCCGGACTAGCGGGAGAATGAGTTCCTACGAGCAGTACTTC. Translated: CASSSRTSGRMSSYEQYF.

In DNA, the CDR3 is TGTGCCTGGACCCCCGGGACAGGCAGTCCCCAGCAGTACTTC. It yields the protein CAWTPGTGSPQQYF. This sequence joins TRBV30 and TRBJ2-7, with 8 bases fitting TRBD1. V shed 4 bases and J 8 bases; nucleotides not matched to a gene: 13. CDR1 is GTSNPN, CDR2 SVGIG, per germline (reference sequence). This CDR3 is 14 amino acids long. Full variable domain (missing parts from reference TRBV30 and TRBJ2-7): SQTIHQWPATLVQPVGSPLSLECTVEGTSNPNLYWYRQAAGRGLQLLFYSVGIGQISSEVPQNLSASRPQDRQFILSSKKLLLSDSGFYLCAWTPGTGSPQQYFGPGTRLTVT.

Turning to this clone: Mismatch with germline at one junction end may stem from a read error. J is TRBJ2-7 and V is TRBV28, with D uncertain. The CDR3 length is 13 residues. Per germline, CDR1 MDHEN and CDR2 SYDVKM. In DNA, the CDR3 is TGTGCCAACAGTTTCACCTTTAGCTACGAGCAGTACTTC. This encodes CANSFTFSYEQYF.

This clone came up a few times. The chain has TRBV19 and TRBJ1-1; D unclear. CDR3 length: 13 residues. Germline V gives CDR1 LNHDA, CDR2 SQIVND (reference sequence). V was pared by 3 bases and J by 2 bases, with 7 bases between. The CDR3 nucleotides read TGTGCCAGTAGTATCGGGTATAACACTGAAGCTTTCTTT. Protein sequence: CASSIGYNTEAFF.

The rearrangement links TRBV5-4 to TRBJ2-2, with 10 bases lining up with TRBD2. CDR1 is SGHNT and CDR2 is YYREEE in the germline V gene (reference sequence). The CDR3 covers 15 residues. J was trimmed by 7 bases and V by 7 bases; bases with no gene match: 10. CDR3 protein: CASGKSGRADGELFF. CDR3 sequence (DNA): TGTGCCAGCGGAAAAAGCGGGAGGGCCGACGGGGAGCTGTTTTTT.

The chain carries TRBV7-2 and TRBJ2-1; tentatively, D is TRBD2 (6 bases). Deletions cut 5 bases from V and 9 bases from J, with 14 bases between. The CDR3 loop spans 13 amino acids. Germline values: CDR1 SGHTA, CDR2 FQGNSA. This CDR3 reads CASSAGGWAEQFF. The CDR3 nucleotides read TGTGCCAGCAGCGCAGGAGGGTGGGCTGAGCAGTTCTTC.

This clone is termed medium-sized. This chain uses TRBV27 with TRBJ2-7, with 13 positions matching TRBD2. Unmatched junction bases numbered 8, after V lost 5 bases and J lost 4 bases. This CDR3 region has 16 residues. Looked up from germline, CDR1 is MNHEY and CDR2 is SMNVEV (reference sequence). The chain's CDR3 is CASSPIPGLAGYEQYF. CDR3 nucleotide sequence: TGTGCCAGCAGTCCCATCCCGGGACTAGCGGGATACGAGCAGTACTTC.

The table lists this clone with a few counts. V gene TRBV7-2 combines with J gene TRBJ1-1, with 7 bases lining up with TRBD1. This CDR3 is built from 12 residues. Trimming removed 5 bases from V and 11 bases from J; junction bases left unmatched: 8. Germline CDR1 and CDR2: SGHTA and FQGNSA. Here the CDR3 reads CASSNRGGMAFF. CDR3 DNA sequence: TGTGCCAGCAGCAACAGGGGCGGGATGGCTTTCTTT.

This clone is medium-sized. The CDR3 DNA sequence: TGTGCCAGCAGCTTAGCCGGGACATTCAATGAGCAGTTCTTC. Residues: CASSLAGTFNEQFF. The chain is built from TRBV7-2 and TRBJ2-1; possibly TRBD1 for D (6 bases). Trimming removed 0 bases at V and 6 bases at J, with 9 bases between. CDR1 is SGHTA, CDR2 FQGNSA, per germline. The length of the CDR3 is 14 residues.

By sample share, this clone is medium-sized. The chain recombines TRBV6-1 with TRBJ2-3; 7 positions agree with TRBD2. The length of the CDR3 is 15 residues. J was trimmed by 6 bases and V by 6 bases; bases with no gene match: 12. The germline V gene has CDR1 MNHNS and CDR2 SASEGT. The DNA of the CDR3 is TGTGCCAGCAGCCTAACGGCGGGAGTGTGGGATACGCAGTATTTT. Translated: CASSLTAGVWDTQYF.

This rearrangement joins TRBV30 to TRBJ1-6; D is possibly TRBD1 (6 bases). Germline V gene lookup returns CDR1 GTSNPN and CDR2 SVGIG (reference sequence). CDR3 length equals 14 residues. V shed 3 bases and J shed 8 bases, with 14 bases lying between them. CDR3: CAWRGGRLYSPLHF. CDR3 bases: TGTGCCTGGAGAGGGGGTCGGTTATATTCACCCCTCCACTTT.

The V call is TRBV6-1, the J call TRBJ2-7; D call uncertain. The germline V and J ends were trimmed by 1 base and 6 bases, with 13 bases remaining between them. CDR3 length: 14 amino acids. The germline V gene encodes CDR1 MNHNS and CDR2 SASEGT. CDR3: CASSEEIVPGEQYF. DNA of the CDR3: TGTGCCAGCAGTGAAGAGATCGTACCAGGCGAGCAGTACTTC.

This clone occurred once. This chain joins TRBV20-1 and TRBJ1-1; no clear D. CDR1 is DFQATT, CDR2 SNEGSKA, per germline (reference sequence). This CDR3 spans 15 amino acids. The V end lost 0 bases, the J end lost 0 bases, and 11 bases lay between the germline ends. CDR3 loop: CSARDRGSLNTEAFF. The CDR3 DNA is TGCAGTGCTAGAGATCGTGGCAGTCTGAACACTGAAGCTTTCTTT.

A few counts support this clone. This chain uses TRBV6-5 with TRBJ2-1; D is uncertain. The V end lost 0 bases, the J end lost 5 bases, and 11 bases lay between the germline ends. This CDR3 has 15 amino acids. Germline V gives CDR1 MNHEY, CDR2 SVGAGI. This CDR3 is CASSYSRTWDNEQFF. The CDR3 DNA reads TGTGCCAGCAGTTACTCACGAACATGGGACAATGAGCAGTTCTTC.

The chain recombines TRBV6-1 with TRBJ2-3; D not resolved. Germline CDR1 reads MNHNS; CDR2 reads SASEGT. Trimming removed 5 bases from V and 5 bases from J, with 8 bases in between. This CDR3 has 12 amino acids. This CDR3 is CASSCTRDTQYF. In DNA, the CDR3 is TGTGCCAGCAGTTGTACGAGAGATACGCAGTATTTT.